A single sample gave rise to the 30 T cell receptor beta chains below, sequenced in a study of OX40 agonist ivuxolimab in advanced cancers. Method: immunoSEQ multiplex PCR; TCRdb's copy keeps in-frame clones and lacks some. The table lists around 11,000 clones, roughly 82% of them singletons, with 8.5% to 12% in the top ten. The sequenced sample was CD4+ or CD8+ T cells sorted from blood, obtained in a trial of the OX40 agonist ivuxolimab. All receptors derive from an adult with an advanced solid tumor such as melanoma, head and neck, liver or kidney cancer.

The chain combines TRBV5-1 with TRBJ1-1; D is perhaps TRBD1 (6 bases). The V gene's germline CDR1 is SGHRS and CDR2 YFSETQ. The CDR3 is made up of 13 amino acids. Between the trimmed V and J ends, which lost 6 bases and 4 bases, there was a span of 13 bases. Here the CDR3 DNA reads TGCGCCAGCATCGAAAGAGGGGGCACTGAAGCTTTCTTT. Translated: CASIERGGTEAFF. Full variable domain (missing parts from reference TRBV5-1 and TRBJ1-1): KAGVTQTPRYLIKTRGQQVTLSCSPISGHRSVSWYQQTPGQGLQFLFEYFSETQRNKGNFPGRFSGRQFSNSRSEMNVSTLELGDSALYLCASIERGGTEAFFGQGTRLTVV.

The rearrangement links TRBV7-8 to TRBJ2-7, with 7 bases identical to TRBD1. Germline CDR1 and CDR2: SGHVS and FQNEAQ. V lost 4 bases to trimming and J lost 5 bases; unmatched junction nucleotides: 11. The CDR3 has 15 amino acids. The DNA for the CDR3 is TGTGCCAGCAGCTCCCCCGAGTACAGGGGAGACGAGCAGTACTTC. Protein product: CASSSPEYRGDEQYF.

The rearrangement links TRBV9 to TRBJ2-3; either TRBD1 or TRBD2 may fit D (6 bases each). The CDR3 loop spans 16 amino acids. V was pared by 1 base and J by 0 bases, with 12 bases between. Germline CDR1 is SGDLS and CDR2 is YYNGEE. The CDR3 loop reads CASSVQGGSSTDTQYF. In DNA, the CDR3 is TGTGCCAGCAGCGTACAAGGGGGGTCTAGCACAGATACGCAGTATTTT.

This chain joins TRBV2 and TRBJ2-5; possibly TRBD1 for D (6 bases). The CDR3 consists of 15 residues. Germline V gene sequence: CDR1 SNHLY, CDR2 FYNNEI. Trimming removed 7 bases at V and 1 base at J, with 16 bases between. Here the CDR3 DNA reads TGTGCCAGCACTCCTCCCGGGACAACCCAAGAGACCCAGTACTTC. It is translated as CASTPPGTTQETQYF.

The gene calls are TRBV5-4 and TRBJ2-7; 9 nucleotides agree with TRBD2. The germline gives CDR1 SGHNT, CDR2 YYREEE (reference sequence). The V gene end was trimmed by 4 bases and the J gene end by 1 base; junction bases not matched to a gene: 0. The CDR3 runs to 13 residues. The chain's CDR3 is CASSLAGSYEQYF. CDR3 nucleotides: TGTGCCAGCAGCCTAGCGGGGTCCTACGAGCAGTACTTC.

The chain uses TRBV29-1 and TRBJ2-2; D is unresolved. V was trimmed by 0 bases and J by 0 bases, leaving 2 bases between them. Germline values: CDR1 SQVTM, CDR2 ANQGSEA. The CDR3 spans 13 residues. The CDR3 DNA is TGCAGCGTTGAAGACTCGAACACCGGGGAGCTGTTTTTT. It yields the protein CSVEDSNTGELFF.

The chain links TRBV19 to TRBJ2-3; 7 nucleotides line up with TRBD2. Germline loops: CDR1 LNHDA, CDR2 SQIVND (reference sequence). This CDR3 contains 16 residues. V lost 6 bases to trimming and J lost 1 base; unmatched junction nucleotides: 10. CDR3 amino acids: CASSGASGTRTDTQYF. In nucleotides, the CDR3 is TGTGCCAGTAGCGGGGCTAGCGGAACCCGCACAGATACGCAGTATTTT.

This rearrangement joins TRBV7-9 to TRBJ2-7, with D possibly matching TRBD2 (5 bases). The CDR3 has 14 residues. The germline gives CDR1 SEHNR, CDR2 FQNEAQ (reference sequence). Trimming stripped 3 bases from V and 5 bases from J, with 14 bases between. CDR3 nucleotides: TGTGCCAGCAGCTTTGAGGGATTCGTGCACGAGCAGTACTTC. Translating gives CASSFEGFVHEQYF.

The chain recombines TRBV7-2 with TRBJ2-7; TRBD2 aligns across 12 bases. The V segment lost 1 base and the J segment 3 bases; nucleotides outside the gene matches: 1. CDR3 length: 15 residues. Per germline, CDR1 SGHTA and CDR2 FQGNSA. CDR3 DNA sequence: TGTGCCAGCAGCTTAGGGACTAGCGGGATCTACGAGCAGTACTTC. Its protein is CASSLGTSGIYEQYF.

V gene TRBV28 combines with J gene TRBJ2-7; TRBD1 might be the D (5 bases). Germline V gene lookup returns CDR1 MDHEN and CDR2 SYDVKM. The CDR3 consists of 12 residues. V was pared by 8 bases and J by 0 bases, with 8 bases between. CDR3: CASPDSSYEQYF. DNA of the CDR3: TGTGCCAGCCCCGACAGCTCCTACGAGCAGTACTTC.

The J gene is TRBJ2-7, the V gene TRBV13; TRBD2 matches at 7 bases. Germline CDR1 PRHDT, CDR2 FYEKMQ (reference sequence). Trimming cost V 3 bases and J 4 bases; bases outside gene matches: 6. The CDR3 extends over 14 amino acids. CDR3 loop: CASSFGGSRYEQYF. The CDR3, as DNA: TGTGCCAGCAGCTTTGGCGGGAGTCGTTACGAGCAGTACTTC.

Details on this clone: It is unclear where the CDR3 begins or ends on the DNA, so no DNA is shown, and the CDR3 is as TCRdb lists it. The chain is built from TRBV9 and TRBJ1-4; the table's D call of TRBD1 was not tested on the DNA. Looked up from germline, CDR1 is SGDLS and CDR2 is YYNGEE. A total of 13 residues make up the CDR3, ends included. The CDR3 loop is CASSSDTPSNCFF.

Only one count was recorded for this clone. The CDR3 here is CASSYTFYEQYF. The CDR3 nucleotides read TGTGCCAGCAGCTACACCTTTTACGAGCAGTACTTC. This sequence joins TRBV13 and TRBJ2-5, with unresolved D. The closer fit of TRBJ2-7 to the DNA end suggests the J call may be wrong. CDR3 size: 12 residues. Germline loops: CDR1 PRHDT, CDR2 FYEKMQ (reference sequence).

This chain uses TRBV27 with TRBJ2-3, with 9 positions matching TRBD2. Germline assignment: CDR1 MNHEY and CDR2 SMNVEV (reference sequence). The CDR3 length is 15 residues. J gave up 5 bases and V 3 bases, and 6 bases lay outside the gene matches. The CDR3 region is CASSFEREDVDTQYF. The CDR3 coding sequence is TGTGCCAGCAGTTTCGAGCGGGAGGATGTAGATACGCAGTATTTT.

This clone came up a few times. This chain connects TRBV11-3 to TRBJ2-1; TRBD2 matches at 12 bases. Germline trimming cut 5 bases from V and 6 bases from J; bases unmatched to any gene: 5. This CDR3 is built from 15 residues. Germline V gene sequence: CDR1 SGHNT, CDR2 YENEEA. CDR3 in DNA: TGTGCCAGCAGCCCGCCGGGACTAGCGGGCAATGAGCAGTTCTTC. This translates into CASSPPGLAGNEQFF.

This chain joins TRBV27 and TRBJ2-1, with a weak D call TRBD1 (6 bases). Trimming took 8 bases from V and 1 from J, leaving 12 bases between them. The CDR3 spans 14 residues. Germline loops: CDR1 MNHEY, CDR2 SMNVEV (reference sequence). CDR3 amino acids: CASSRGGSYNEQFF. CDR3 nucleotides: TGTGCCAGCTCCAGGGGTGGGTCCTACAATGAGCAGTTCTTC.

This rearrangement joins TRBV6-9 to TRBJ1-4; D possibly corresponds to TRBD1 (5 bases). The V gene's germline CDR1 is MNHGY and CDR2 SVAAGI. Trimming took off 3 bases at V and 10 bases at J, with 12 bases between the two ends. The CDR3 spans 13 residues. CDR3 in amino acids: CASSYSSGGKLFF. CDR3 coding DNA: TGTGCCAGCAGTTACTCGAGTGGGGGAAAACTGTTTTTT.

The genes are TRBV6-5 and TRBJ1-2; the D is unclear. V lost 2 bases to trimming and J lost 7 bases, with 20 bases between them. CDR1 MNHEY and CDR2 SVGAGI come from the germline V gene. This CDR3 is 16 amino acids long. The CDR3 sequence: CASSYGRLSIVGGYTF. CDR3 nucleotide sequence: TGTGCCAGCAGTTACGGAAGGCTGTCTATTGTAGGTGGCTACACCTTC.

V usage is TRBV19 and J usage is TRBJ2-4; 9 nucleotides match TRBD1. The CDR3 consists of 15 residues. J was trimmed by 8 bases and V by 6 bases; bases with no gene match: 11. The germline gives CDR1 LNHDA, CDR2 SQIVND (reference sequence). The CDR3 here is CASSPTGTGRDIQYF. The CDR3, as DNA: TGTGCCAGTAGCCCAACCGGGACAGGGCGGGACATTCAGTACTTC.

The chain links TRBV7-9 to TRBJ2-1, with D uncertain. Germline CDR1 reads SEHNR; CDR2 reads FQNEAQ (reference sequence). This CDR3 spans 12 amino acids. V lost 6 bases and J 10 bases, leaving 13 bases between the germline ends. CDR3 residues: CASRVPTREQFF. The CDR3 region has the DNA TGTGCCAGCAGAGTTCCAACCCGGGAGCAGTTCTTC.

The chain joins TRBV9 to TRBJ1-2; D ambiguous. The V gene's germline CDR1 is SGDLS and CDR2 YYNGEE. The CDR3 is 13 residues long. V was pared by 5 bases and J by 3 bases, with 11 bases between. The DNA of the CDR3 is TGTGCCAGCAGGGGTTTTATAGACTATGGCTACACCTTC. It specifies CASRGFIDYGYTF.

The rearrangement joins TRBV9 to TRBJ2-1; 10 positions match TRBD2. CDR3 length equals 15 residues. Germline assignment: CDR1 SGDLS and CDR2 YYNGEE. With 0 bases clipped from V and 8 bases from J, the junction kept 5 bases outside the gene matches. CDR3 DNA sequence: TGTGCCAGCAGCGTAGAAGCGGGAGGGATTGATGAGCAGTTCTTC. Translating gives CASSVEAGGIDEQFF.

This chain's CDR3 is CASSIWLAGFDEQYF. The CDR3 DNA sequence: TGTGCCAGTAGTATCTGGCTAGCGGGATTCGACGAGCAGTACTTC. The chain links TRBV19 to TRBJ2-7; 9 nucleotides agree with TRBD2. V gave up 3 bases and J gave up 5 bases; unmatched junction bases: 8. This CDR3 contains 15 residues. CDR1 and CDR2 from the germline V gene are LNHDA and SQIVND (reference sequence).

This chain connects TRBV9 to TRBJ1-4; tentatively, D is TRBD1 (5 bases). Trimming removed 3 bases from V and 5 bases from J, with 14 bases in between. In germline, CDR1 is SGDLS, CDR2 YYNGEE. The CDR3 runs 15 residues. The CDR3 here is CASSAGGRGNEKLFF. CDR3 coding DNA: TGTGCCAGCAGCGCCGGGGGGAGAGGGAATGAAAAACTGTTTTTT.

This chain joins TRBV6-6 and TRBJ1-5; D gene uncertain. Germline CDR1 is MNHNY and CDR2 is SVGAGI (reference sequence). The CDR3 is 14 residues long. V was clipped by 0 bases and J by 3 bases, with 6 bases between them. DNA for the CDR3: TGTGCCAGCAGTTACTCGGGCGCCAATCAGCCCCAGCATTTT. This codes for CASSYSGANQPQHF.

This clone was observed a single time. The rearrangement links TRBV27 to TRBJ2-7; D possibly corresponds to TRBD2 (5 bases). The CDR3 has 15 amino acids. V was clipped by 1 base and J by 6 bases, with 16 bases between them. CDR1 and CDR2 from the germline V gene are MNHEY and SMNVEV (reference sequence). The CDR3 DNA sequence: TGTGCCAGCAGTTTATTAAGCGGCAGCCCTATCGAGCAGTACTTC. It yields the protein CASSLLSGSPIEQYF.

The CDR3 coding sequence is TGCAGCGTTGGGAACAGGGACAATCAGCCCCAGCATTTT. It codes for CSVGNRDNQPQHF. V usage is TRBV29-1 and J usage is TRBJ1-5; D might be TRBD1 (6 bases). CDR1 is SQVTM, CDR2 ANQGSEA, per germline. Deletions cut 4 bases from V and 3 bases from J, with 10 bases between. The CDR3 has 13 residues.

V usage is TRBV6-6 and J usage is TRBJ2-5, with 12 bases lining up with TRBD2. Germline CDR1 and CDR2: MNHNY and SVGAGI (reference sequence). Losses at the gene ends were 6 bases for V and 10 bases for J; bases not matched to a gene: 12. The CDR3 contains 15 residues. This CDR3 reads CASRATSGGFWDQYF. The CDR3 DNA is TGTGCCAGCAGGGCGACTAGCGGGGGATTTTGGGACCAGTACTTC.

This clone appeared once. The chain carries TRBV7-8 and TRBJ2-7, with D unclear. Germline CDR1 is SGHVS and CDR2 is FQNEAQ. The V gene lost 0 bases and the J gene lost 2 bases, with 5 bases spanning the gap. The CDR3 sequence is 13 residues long. This CDR3 is CASSLAPPYEQYF. The CDR3 bases are TGTGCCAGCAGCTTAGCGCCCCCCTACGAGCAGTACTTC.

On this clone: The sample holds other DNA sequences that translate to the same CDR3. This rearrangement joins TRBV7-2 to TRBJ1-5, with TRBD1 as a possible D gene (5 bases). The V gene lost 2 bases and the J gene lost 1 base, with 21 bases spanning the gap. CDR1 and CDR2 (germline): SGHTA, FQGNSA. There are 19 residues in the CDR3. In nucleotides, the CDR3 is TGTGCCAGCAGCTTAAGCCCCAAAGGCGCAGGGCCAAGCAATCAGCCCCAGCATTTT. Amino acid sequence: CASSLSPKGAGPSNQPQHF.